Shown below are 13 T cell receptor beta chains from a single sample sequenced in a study of glioma-infiltrating T cells after dendritic cell vaccination. Profiling relied on immunoSEQ multiplex PCR, and the TCRdb table lists in-frame clones only, not all of them. The repertoire holds fewer than 75,000 clones, with 81% as singletons. This sample comprised blood, obtained before dendritic cell vaccination. The receptors were sampled from a human donor with glioblastoma.

This chain links TRBV5-4 with TRBJ1-1; 7 positions match TRBD1. CDR1 is SGHNT and CDR2 is YYREEE in the germline V gene (reference sequence). The CDR3 has 15 residues. Trimming removed 4 bases from V and 1 base from J; junction bases left unmatched: 7. The CDR3 DNA reads as TGTGCCAGCAGCGAAATATACAGGGGGAACACTGAAGCTTTCTTT. It is translated as CASSEIYRGNTEAFF.

The gene calls are TRBV5-8 and TRBJ1-3, with 8 bases that match TRBD1. After removal of 0 bases from V and 2 bases from J, the junction contained 4 bases not matched to a gene. There are 16 residues in the CDR3. Germline assignment: CDR1 SGHTS and CDR2 YDEGEE. The CDR3 DNA sequence: TGTGCCAGCAGCTTGGTTCAGGGGGCAGCTGGAAACACCATATATTTT. Translation: CASSLVQGAAGNTIYF.

The chain uses TRBV5-8 and TRBJ1-5; a weak D match, TRBD1 (6 bases). V was clipped by 6 bases and J by 9 bases, with 25 bases between them. Germline V gives CDR1 SGHTS, CDR2 YDEGEE. This CDR3 comprises 16 residues. CDR3 residues: CASIPSEQGFLRPQHF. For the CDR3, the DNA is TGTGCCAGCATCCCTTCGGAACAGGGCTTTTTAAGGCCCCAGCATTTT.

V usage is TRBV5-6 and J usage is TRBJ1-2, with D hard to call. CDR3 length: 16 amino acids. The V end was cut by 0 bases, the J end by 2 bases, with 14 bases between. CDR1 SGHDT and CDR2 YYEEEE come from the germline V gene. The CDR3 here is CASSLVSRGGNYGYTF. CDR3 bases: TGTGCCAGCAGCTTGGTCAGTCGGGGAGGGAACTATGGCTACACCTTC.

This clone was observed a few times. Other nucleotide sequences from this sample produce the same CDR3. The rearrangement joins TRBV18 to TRBJ1-1; 7 bases are a match to TRBD1. CDR1 KGHSH and CDR2 LQKENI come from the germline V gene. V dropped 2 bases and J dropped 4; count of bases not matched to a gene: 7. The CDR3 has 15 amino acids. The CDR3, as DNA: TGTGCCAGCTCACCAGCAGGGGGGTTGGGCACTGAAGCTTTCTTT. Translation: CASSPAGGLGTEAFF.

This chain links TRBV4-1 with TRBJ2-5; D is perhaps TRBD1 (5 bases). The CDR3 extends over 16 amino acids. The V end was cut by 2 bases, the J end by 1 base, with 14 bases between. Germline-derived CDR1 and CDR2 are MGHRA and YSYEKL. Here the CDR3 DNA reads TGCGCCAGCAGCCAACTTGGGGCGCAGTCCCAAGAGACCCAGTACTTC. Translating gives CASSQLGAQSQETQYF.

This clone has just one count. CDR3 bases: TGTGCCTGGAGTGGACAGGAGCCCTACGAGCAGTACTTC. This gives the protein CAWSGQEPYEQYF. V usage is TRBV30 and J usage is TRBJ2-7; tentative D call: TRBD1 (6 bases). Germline V gene data show CDR1 as GTSNPN and CDR2 as SVGIG (reference sequence). The germline V and J ends were trimmed by 1 base and 2 bases, with 9 bases remaining between them. CDR3 size: 13 residues.

In this sample, this clone turned up a few times. The J gene is TRBJ2-7, the V gene TRBV2; D unclear. Trimming pared 2 bases from V and 1 base from J, leaving 9 bases between. Germline V gene data show CDR1 as SNHLY and CDR2 as FYNNEI. This CDR3 spans 14 amino acids. The CDR3 is CASSESRQSYEQYF. CDR3 DNA sequence: TGTGCCAGCAGTGAATCCAGGCAGTCCTACGAGCAGTACTTC.

This clone occurred a few times. The rearrangement joins TRBV7-6 to TRBJ1-1; 7 bases match TRBD1. The V gene's germline CDR1 is SGHVS and CDR2 FNYEAQ. V was pared by 5 bases and J by 2 bases, with 26 bases of the junction left unmatched. The CDR3 totals 21 residues. This CDR3 reads CASSLRQGPRFSTNANTEAFF. CDR3 sequence (DNA): TGTGCCAGCAGCCTAAGACAGGGACCACGGTTTTCAACTAATGCAAACACTGAAGCTTTCTTT.

The V call is TRBV2, the J call TRBJ1-1, with D maybe TRBD1 (6 bases). The CDR3 is made up of 14 amino acids. Trimming took 7 bases from V and 4 from J, leaving 16 bases between them. Germline CDR1 reads SNHLY; CDR2 reads FYNNEI. The CDR3 DNA is TGTGCCAGCAAAGACAGCCGAGGGGGCACTGAAGCTTTCTTT. This sequence encodes CASKDSRGGTEAFF.

The chain employs TRBV30 and TRBJ2-2; 7 bases are shared with TRBD2. This CDR3 contains 15 residues. J gave up 1 base and V 5 bases, and 7 bases lay outside the gene matches. Germline CDR1 is GTSNPN and CDR2 is SVGIG (reference sequence). In DNA, the CDR3 is TGTGCCTGGTCTAGACTAGCTATGAACACCGGGGAGCTGTTTTTT. Translated, it gives CAWSRLAMNTGELFF.

The chain employs TRBV7-2 and TRBJ2-7, with TRBD1 identical over 7 bases. The germline CDR1 and CDR2 sequences are SGHTA and FQGNSA. Trimming took 0 bases from V and 4 from J; bases not matched to a gene: 3. This CDR3 spans 14 amino acids. DNA for the CDR3: TGTGCCAGCAGCTTAGCGACAGGGTGGTACGAGCAGTACTTC. Its translation: CASSLATGWYEQYF.

This rearrangement joins TRBV6-5 to TRBJ1-4; 7 nucleotides agree with TRBD1. Looked up from germline, CDR1 is MNHEY and CDR2 is SVGAGI. The CDR3 totals 15 residues. With V trimmed by 5 bases and J by 8 bases, 11 bases remained unmatched. The CDR3 DNA is TGTGCCAGCAGTCCCGGGACAGTTGGGGGGGAAAAACTGTTTTTT. Translating it yields CASSPGTVGGEKLFF.